Listed below are T cell receptor beta chains from one sample, sequenced in a study of shared clonotypes between healthy human individuals. Using immunoSEQ multiplex PCR, the repertoire was profiled, and TCRdb retains in-frame clones only, with some absent. Of fewer than 3 million clones detected, around 93% appear once; the ten largest clones hold 0.37%. Sequencing was carried out using naive CD4+ T cells from PBMCs. Source of these receptors: a man younger than 30 in good health. Some clones in this sample may be carry-over from other donors' samples. The CDR3 runs from the conserved cysteine through the conserved F or W. The D gene is left open where the match is weak. A clone size is listed for some rows: how often the clone was seen (once, few, many), or a class if it is expanded.

j_call v_call cdr3_length clone_size d_call cdr3_aa cdr3_nt
TRBJ2-1 TRBV7-2 15 - TRBD1 CASTQPGTEYNEQFF TGTGCCAGCACCCAACCCGGGACAGAGTACAATGAGCAGTTCTTC
TRBJ2-3 TRBV27 16 - TRBD2 CASSLFPSGRSDTQYF TGTGCCAGCAGTTTATTTCCTAGCGGGAGATCAGATACGCAGTATTTT
TRBJ2-1 TRBV6-7 16 - TRBD2 CASSYTGGRAYNEQFF TGTGCCAGCAGTTACACGGGGGGACGCGCCTACAATGAGCAGTTCTTC
TRBJ2-7 TRBV5-4 15 - - CASSLGSEYSYEQYF TGTGCCAGCAGCTTGGGTTCAGAATACTCCTACGAGCAGTACTTC
TRBJ2-2 TRBV18 18 - - CASSPPSTGLGSLGELFF TGTGCCAGCTCACCCCCCTCGACGGGACTCGGGTCTCTCGGGGAGCTGTTTTTT
TRBJ1-4 TRBV28 14 - - CASSYHQGYEKLFF TGTGCCAGCAGTTACCACCAGGGGTATGAAAAACTGTTTTTT
TRBJ2-7 TRBV6-6 13 - - CASSYSRGYEQYF TGTGCCAGCAGTTATAGCCGGGGGTACGAGCAGTACTTC
TRBJ2-2 TRBV11-3 14 - - CASSLTTNTGELFF TGTGCCAGCAGCTTAACTACGAACACCGGGGAGCTGTTTTTT
TRBJ2-5 TRBV11-2 14 - TRBD2 CASSLRRGGETQYF TGTGCCAGCAGCCTCAGACGGGGGGGAGAGACCCAGTACTTC
TRBJ2-4 TRBV5-4 15 - TRBD2 CASSSLAGEGNIQYF TGTGCCAGCAGCTCCTTAGCGGGAGAGGGAAACATTCAGTACTTC
TRBJ2-7 TRBV20-1 11 - - CSAASSYEQYF TGCAGTGCCGCCAGCTCCTACGAGCAGTACTTC
TRBJ1-5 TRBV30 15 - - CAWSVAGKGNQPQHF TGTGCCTGGAGTGTAGCCGGCAAGGGCAATCAGCCCCAGCATTTT
TRBJ2-5 TRBV15 14 once TRBD1 CATGTAGRQETQYF TGTGCCACTGGGACAGCCGGGCGTCAAGAGACCCAGTACTTC
TRBJ2-7 TRBV6-1 15 - - CASSEPGMLSYEQYF TGTGCCAGCAGTGAACCAGGGATGCTTTCCTACGAGCAGTACTTC
TRBJ2-7 TRBV9 14 - TRBD2 CARTSFVCGYEQYF TGTGCCAGGACTAGCTTTGTTTGCGGGTACGAGCAGTACTTC
TRBJ2-2 TRBV6-5 14 - TRBD1 CASRRQGVTGELFF TGTGCCAGCAGGCGACAGGGGGTCACCGGGGAGCTGTTTTTT
TRBJ2-2 TRBV7-2 15 - - CASSLRFQDTGELFF TGTGCCAGCAGCTTAAGATTTCAGGACACCGGGGAGCTGTTTTTT
TRBJ2-3 TRBV9 16 - - CASSVGAAMIADTQYF TGTGCCAGCAGCGTAGGGGCGGCCATGATCGCAGATACGCAGTATTTT
TRBJ2-2 TRBV19 15 - TRBD1 CASRPDRRNTGELFF TGTGCCAGTAGACCGGACAGGAGGAACACCGGGGAGCTGTTTTTT
TRBJ1-5 TRBV2 13 - TRBD1 CASMGQGEGAQHF TGTGCCAGCATGGGGCAGGGGGAAGGGGCCCAGCATTTT
TRBJ2-7 TRBV14 10 - - CAPPPYEQYF TGTGCCCCACCCCCTTACGAGCAGTACTTC
TRBJ1-2 TRBV30 13 - - CAWSPWENYGYTF TGTGCCTGGAGTCCGTGGGAGAACTATGGCTACACCTTC
TRBJ1-4 TRBV7-8 14 - - CASSFGRINEKLFF TGTGCCAGCAGCTTCGGACGGATTAATGAAAAACTGTTTTTT
TRBJ1-5 TRBV19 14 - TRBD1 CASSPRTGDQPQHF TGTGCCAGTAGTCCTCGGACAGGGGATCAGCCCCAGCATTTT
TRBJ2-7 TRBV29-1 15 - - CSVVGSGPQAYEQYF TGCAGCGTTGTAGGTTCGGGTCCACAGGCCTACGAGCAGTACTTC
TRBJ2-2 TRBV2 14 - TRBD1 CASSWTGNTGELFF TGTGCCAGCAGCTGGACAGGGAACACCGGGGAGCTGTTTTTT
TRBJ2-7 TRBV7-9 15 - TRBD1 CASSSDRAAAYEQYF TGTGCCAGCAGCTCGGACAGGGCCGCCGCCTACGAGCAGTACTTC
TRBJ2-6 TRBV6-1 14 - - CASKKLSGANVLTF TGTGCCAGCAAGAAGCTCTCTGGGGCCAACGTCCTGACTTTC
TRBJ2-1 TRBV2 11 once - CASSESNEQFF TGTGCCAGCAGTGAGAGTAATGAGCAGTTCTTC
TRBJ2-3 TRBV18 14 - - CASSPKTGTDTQYF TGTGCCAGCTCACCTAAGACAGGCACAGATACGCAGTATTTT
TRBJ2-1 TRBV11-2 14 - TRBD2 CASSLGLANGEQFF TGTGCCAGCAGCCTCGGACTAGCGAACGGTGAGCAGTTCTTC
TRBJ2-4 TRBV7-9 19 - - CASSFQGRTSTLAKNIQYF TGTGCCAGCAGCTTTCAGGGCAGGACCTCGACGCTAGCCAAAAACATTCAGTACTTC
TRBJ2-3 TRBV29-1 13 - TRBD2 CSALAGPGDTQYF TGCAGCGCGTTAGCGGGCCCTGGGGATACGCAGTATTTT
TRBJ2-7 TRBV19 14 - - CASSPRGVGYEQYF TGTGCCAGTAGTCCAAGGGGAGTCGGGTACGAGCAGTACTTC
TRBJ2-5 TRBV18 15 - - CASSPGWGSQETQYF TGTGCCAGCTCGCCGGGTTGGGGGTCCCAAGAGACCCAGTACTTC
TRBJ1-3 TRBV7-9 16 - - CASSLNLQGGGNTIYF TGTGCCAGCAGTCTAAATCTCCAGGGAGGTGGAAACACCATATATTTT
TRBJ2-2 TRBV6-6 15 - - CASSGRRGNTGELFF TGTGCCAGCAGCGGCAGGCGCGGGAACACCGGGGAGCTGTTTTTT
TRBJ2-2 TRBV18 15 - - CASSNVGTDTGELFF TGTGCCAGCTCCAACGTAGGGACCGACACCGGGGAGCTGTTTTTT
TRBJ2-1 TRBV2 14 - TRBD1 CASRGDRGWYEQFF TGTGCCAGCAGGGGGGACAGGGGGTGGTATGAGCAGTTCTTC
TRBJ1-2 TRBV19 14 - TRBD1 CASSRTGGLGGYTF TGTGCCAGTAGCCGGACAGGGGGATTAGGCGGCTACACCTTC